These 9 T cell receptor beta chains originate from one sample sequenced in a study of T cells in Graves' hyperthyroidism and ophthalmopathy. TCR beta CDR3 regions were amplified from RNA. During a first-round RT-PCR of the TCR CDR3, the HTBI primer set was used. TCRdb analysed the multiplex PCR reads with MiXCR anew, one entry per CDR3 protein. This sample yields about 640,000 distinct CDR3 sequences, of which less than 25% are seen a single time; 34% belongs to the top ten. The sequenced sample consisted of blood. Receptors originate from a man younger than 40 with Graves' ophthalmopathy.

The chain recombines TRBV14 with TRBJ1-1; D not certain. The ends were cut back, 5 bases at V and 1 base at J, with 8 bases in the middle. This CDR3 has 13 amino acids. Germline V gives CDR1 SGHDN, CDR2 FVKESK. Here the CDR3 DNA reads TGTGCCAGCAGCAGGGTTAGGAACACTGAAGCTTTCTTT. It specifies CASSRVRNTEAFF.

This chain joins TRBV12-3 or TRBV12-4 and TRBJ1-2, with a possible D match to TRBD1 (6 bases). Trimming shortened V by 4 bases and J by 5 bases, and 23 bases separated the two germline ends. There are 17 residues in the CDR3. The CDR3 DNA reads as TGTGCCAGCAGTTCCGATTTAACAGGGCTACGAGGGTATGGCTACACCTTC. This encodes CASSSDLTGLRGYGYTF.

The sample holds many counts of this clonotype. This chain links TRBV6-2 or TRBV6-3 with TRBJ1-1, with D maybe TRBD1 (5 bases). Germline V CDR1 and CDR2: MNHEY, SVGEGT. This CDR3 is 13 amino acids long. The V gene lost 5 bases and the J gene lost 5 bases, with 12 bases spanning the gap. The CDR3 spells CASSSRWGTEAFF. The CDR3, as DNA: TGTGCCAGCAGTAGTCGATGGGGGACTGAAGCTTTCTTT.

This clonotype showed up many times. The chain recombines TRBV2 with TRBJ2-7; D remains unclear. Per the germline V gene, CDR1 is SNHLY and CDR2 is FYNNEI. This CDR3 spans 11 amino acids. V was pared by 6 bases and J by 2 bases, with 5 bases between. CDR3 in DNA: TGTGCCAGCAGGGCCGCCTACGAGCAGTACTTC. This translates into CASRAAYEQYF.

This clonotype has at least ten counts. This chain uses TRBV11-2 with TRBJ2-7; D unclear. The germline gives CDR1 SGHAT, CDR2 FQNNGV. V shed 3 bases and J shed 1 base, with 10 bases lying between them. This CDR3 is 14 amino acids long. As DNA, the CDR3 is TGTGCCAGCAGCTTCTCTTGGGGTTCCTACGAGCAGTACTTC. It specifies CASSFSWGSYEQYF. The entire variable domain, with the rest obtained from reference TRBV11-2 and TRBJ2-7, is as follows: EAGVAQSPRYKIIEKRQSVAFWCNPISGHATLYWYQQILGQGPKLLIQFQNNGVVDDSQLPKDRFSAERLKGVDSTLKIQPAKLEDSAVYLCASSFSWGSYEQYFGPGTRLTVT.

In its sample, this clonotype was seen many times. This chain joins TRBV2 and TRBJ1-1; D possibly corresponds to TRBD1 (5 bases). The CDR3 contains 13 residues. The V end lost 6 bases, the J end lost 5 bases, and 13 bases lay between the germline ends. CDR1 and CDR2 from the germline V gene are SNHLY and FYNNEI. The CDR3 protein is CASRGTATTEAFF. The DNA of the CDR3 is TGTGCCAGCAGAGGGACGGCCACTACTGAAGCTTTCTTT.

This clonotype was picked up a small number of times. This chain connects TRBV9 to TRBJ2-3; weak D call: TRBD2 (6 bases). Trimming pared 0 bases from V and 2 bases from J, leaving 10 bases between. Per the germline V gene, CDR1 is SGDLS and CDR2 is YYNGEE. The CDR3 is 15 residues long. The chain's CDR3 is CASSVVPGATDTQYF. CDR3 in DNA: TGTGCCAGCAGCGTAGTCCCGGGAGCCACAGATACGCAGTATTTT.

This clonotype has just a few counts. The chain combines TRBV5-1 with TRBJ1-3; weak D call: TRBD1 (5 bases). The CDR3 has 12 amino acids. V was shortened by 0 bases and J by 9 bases, with 7 bases between the two germline ends. Germline V gives CDR1 SGHRS, CDR2 YFSETQ. The CDR3 sequence is CASSLAGGTIYF. DNA of the CDR3: TGCGCCAGCAGCTTGGCCGGGGGCACCATATATTTT.

The genes are TRBV20-1 and TRBJ2-5, with a possible D match to TRBD2 (5 bases). Trimming took 1 base from V and 4 from J, leaving 13 bases between them. The CDR3 extends over 14 amino acids. Germline loops: CDR1 DFQATT, CDR2 SNEGSKA (reference sequence). The CDR3 bases are TGCAGTGCTAGAGTCCCAAGACTAAGAGAGACCCAGTACTTC. It specifies CSARVPRLRETQYF.